This T cell receptor beta chain is from a study of blood T cell repertoires in COVID-19. About the study: Donors in the United States, Italy and Spain gave samples during acute or convalescent COVID-19. T cells, B-cell-depleted T cells, or PBMCs provided the cDNA or gDNA that served as material.

V lost 4 bases and J lost 5; bases outside the gene matches: 7. CDR3 length: 15 amino acids. CDR1 SGHTA and CDR2 FQGNSA come from the germline V gene. Original data processing: The authors estimated nucleated cell counts from reference gene primer amplification. Generated by immunoSEQ multiplex PCR, the TCRdb table keeps only in-frame clones and is missing some. That table gives V, J and clone size, and the DNA gave D and trimming. This sample has approximately 88,000 clones, with roughly four fifths found just once. This clonotype originated in a woman aged 80 or older with active or convalescent COVID-19. The sample was peripheral blood. This chain connects TRBV7-2 to TRBJ2-2; 7 bases agree with TRBD1. CDR3 bases: TGTGCCAGCAGCTCACAGGGGCTTGATACCGGGGAGCTGTTTTTT. It codes for CASSSQGLDTGELFF.